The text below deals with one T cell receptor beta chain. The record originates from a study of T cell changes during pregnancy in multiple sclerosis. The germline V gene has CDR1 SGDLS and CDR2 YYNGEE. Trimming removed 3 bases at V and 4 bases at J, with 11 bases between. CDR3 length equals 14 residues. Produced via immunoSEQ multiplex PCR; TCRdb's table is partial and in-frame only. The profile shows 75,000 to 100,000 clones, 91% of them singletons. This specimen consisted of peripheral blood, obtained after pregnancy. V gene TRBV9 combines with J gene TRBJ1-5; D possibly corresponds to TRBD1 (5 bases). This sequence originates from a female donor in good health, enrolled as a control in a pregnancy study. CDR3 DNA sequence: TGTGCCAGCAGCGATGGGGGAGGTAATCAGCCCCAGCATTTT. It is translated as CASSDGGGNQPQHF.